Listed here are 13 T cell receptor beta chains from one sample, sequenced in a study of TIL therapy for anti-PD-1-resistant metastatic lung cancer. Sequencing used immunoSEQ v3. The method was immunoSEQ multiplex PCR; TCRdb's version includes in-frame clones alone and lacks a portion of them. Here the sample spans 50,000 to 70,000 clones, around 68% being singletons. Time point specified: pre-treatment sample, taken before nivolumab and TIL therapy. The sequences come from blood, collected at baseline. The receptors derive from a person aged 25 to 80 with non-small cell lung cancer.

This clone was counted between two and nine times. This rearrangement joins TRBV27 to TRBJ2-7, with D possibly being TRBD1 or TRBD2 (7 bases each). The V gene lost 11 bases and the J gene lost 6 bases, with 20 bases spanning the gap. From germline, CDR1 is MNHEY and CDR2 SMNVEV (reference sequence). The CDR3 covers 13 residues. This CDR3 is CASRGRELGEQYF. CDR3 bases: TGTGCCTCAAGGGGGCGGGAGCTCGGCGAGCAGTACTTC.

This clone was detected a few times. The chain employs TRBV11-2 and TRBJ2-5; 9 positions match TRBD2. The trim removed 2 bases at V and 1 base at J, leaving 8 bases unmatched. The germline V gene encodes CDR1 SGHAT and CDR2 FQNNGV. This CDR3 has 17 residues. CDR3 amino acids: CASSLIPLAGVQETQYF. CDR3 nucleotides: TGTGCCAGCAGCTTAATCCCTTTAGCGGGAGTCCAAGAGACCCAGTACTTC.

The chain uses TRBV2 and TRBJ1-5; tentatively, D is TRBD1 (5 bases). Per germline, CDR1 SNHLY and CDR2 FYNNEI. The ends were cut back, 2 bases at V and 5 bases at J, with 10 bases in the middle. The CDR3 consists of 14 residues. The CDR3 spells CASSERQWDQPQHF. CDR3 nucleotide sequence: TGTGCCAGCAGTGAACGACAGTGGGATCAGCCCCAGCATTTT.

This clone has only a few counts. V gene TRBV4-2 combines with J gene TRBJ1-4; 7 nucleotides line up with TRBD1. CDR3 size: 13 residues. Germline V gene data show CDR1 as LGHNA and CDR2 as YNFKEQ. The V segment lost 4 bases and the J segment 8 bases; nucleotides outside the gene matches: 4. The CDR3 DNA follows: TGTGCCAGCAGCCGTGGACAGGTAGAAAAACTGTTTTTT. It yields the protein CASSRGQVEKLFF.

The genes are TRBV11-2 and TRBJ2-7; 7 bases agree with TRBD2. The CDR3 runs to 14 residues. Per the germline V gene, CDR1 is SGHAT and CDR2 is FQNNGV. J gave up 3 bases and V 1 base, and 3 bases lay outside the gene matches. The CDR3 loop is CASSLGLADYEQYF. The DNA of the CDR3 is TGTGCCAGCAGCTTAGGGCTAGCGGACTACGAGCAGTACTTC.

This chain connects TRBV6-5 to TRBJ1-3; D unclear. The CDR3 is 15 residues long. V lost 2 bases and J 0 bases, leaving 8 bases between the germline ends. CDR1 and CDR2 (germline): MNHEY, SVGAGI. The CDR3 reads CASSYGWASGNTIYF. The DNA of the CDR3 is TGTGCCAGCAGTTACGGGTGGGCCTCTGGAAACACCATATATTTT.

This sequence joins TRBV7-3 and TRBJ2-7; perhaps TRBD2 as D (6 bases). From germline, CDR1 is SGHTA and CDR2 FQGTGA. Trimming cost V 2 bases and J 4 bases, with 15 bases left between them. The CDR3 extends over 15 amino acids. Here the CDR3 DNA reads TGTGCCAGCAGCTTATATCGGGGAGGCGGGTACGAGCAGTACTTC. It encodes CASSLYRGGGYEQYF.

In its sample, this clone was seen a few times. This rearrangement joins TRBV10-3 to TRBJ1-1; no clear D gene. V lost 2 bases, J lost 7 bases, and 8 bases lay in between. The germline V gene encodes CDR1 ENHRY and CDR2 SYGVKD. The CDR3 totals 12 residues. CDR3 residues: CAISENRLEAFF. DNA for the CDR3: TGTGCCATCAGTGAGAATCGCCTTGAAGCTTTCTTT.

The chain has TRBV5-1 and TRBJ1-5; a possible D gene is TRBD1 (5 bases). Germline V gene sequence: CDR1 SGHRS, CDR2 YFSETQ. This CDR3 is built from 15 residues. Trimming pared 4 bases from V and 2 bases from J, leaving 13 bases between. CDR3 in amino acids: CASSLQGGGNQPQHF. The CDR3 DNA reads TGCGCCAGCAGCCTGCAGGGTGGAGGCAATCAGCCCCAGCATTTT.

The chain is built from TRBV30 and TRBJ1-2; 7 bases map to TRBD1. This CDR3 contains 13 residues. V shed 8 bases and J 7 bases; nucleotides not matched to a gene: 13. CDR1 and CDR2 (germline): GTSNPN, SVGIG (reference sequence). CDR3 bases: TGTGCCGGGCTATTACAGGGGCGGGGTGGCTACACCTTC. Residues: CAGLLQGRGGYTF.

The chain is built from TRBV30 and TRBJ2-5; the D gene is possibly TRBD1 (6 bases). CDR3 length equals 13 residues. The germline CDR1 and CDR2 sequences are GTSNPN and SVGIG (reference sequence). Trimming removed 0 bases at V and 1 base at J, with 6 bases between. CDR3 in DNA: TGTGCCTGGAGTGTGGACAGCCAAGAGACCCAGTACTTC. Residues: CAWSVDSQETQYF. Full variable domain (remainder filled in from reference TRBV30 and TRBJ2-5): SQTIHQWPATLVQPVGSPLSLECTVEGTSNPNLYWYRQAAGRGLQLLFYSVGIGQISSEVPQNLSASRPQDRQFILSSKKLLLSDSGFYLCAWSVDSQETQYFGPGTRLLVL.

This chain joins TRBV27 and TRBJ1-4; D call uncertain. CDR1 and CDR2 from the germline V gene are MNHEY and SMNVEV (reference sequence). This CDR3 contains 13 residues. V lost 6 bases to trimming and J lost 0 bases, with 5 bases between them. CDR3 region: CASRGATNEKLFF. CDR3 in DNA: TGTGCCAGCAGAGGAGCAACTAATGAAAAACTGTTTTTT.

The gene calls are TRBV5-1 and TRBJ2-7; D possibly uses TRBD1 or TRBD2 (5 bases each). This CDR3 contains 18 residues. CDR1 is SGHRS and CDR2 is YFSETQ in the germline V gene. The V end lost 0 bases, the J end lost 3 bases, and 22 bases lay between the germline ends. The CDR3 here is CASSLGPTTAGTVYEQYF. CDR3 coding DNA: TGCGCCAGCAGCTTGGGCCCCACCACTGCCGGGACGGTCTACGAGCAGTACTTC.